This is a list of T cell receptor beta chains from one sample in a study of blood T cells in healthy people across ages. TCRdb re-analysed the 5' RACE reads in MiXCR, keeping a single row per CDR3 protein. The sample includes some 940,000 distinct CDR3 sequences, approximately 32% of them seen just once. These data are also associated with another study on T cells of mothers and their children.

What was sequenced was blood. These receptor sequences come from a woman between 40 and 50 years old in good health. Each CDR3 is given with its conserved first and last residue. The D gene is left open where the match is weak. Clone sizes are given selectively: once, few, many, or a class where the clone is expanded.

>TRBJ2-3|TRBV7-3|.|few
CASSRRDFTDTQYF
TGTGCCAGCAGCCGCCGGGACTTTACAGATACGCAGTATTTT
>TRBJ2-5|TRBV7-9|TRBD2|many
CASSHIPGTSGGAKTQYF
TGTGCCAGCAGTCATATTCCCGGGACTAGCGGGGGGGCAAAGACCCAGTACTTC
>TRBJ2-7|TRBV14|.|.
CASSLDGTGIDEQYF
TGTGCCAGCAGCCTGGACGGAACAGGAATAGACGAGCAGTACTTC
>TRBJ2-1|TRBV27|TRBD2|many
CASSIPRIAGNYNEQFF
TGTGCCAGCAGTATTCCCCGGATAGCGGGGAATTACAATGAGCAGTTCTTC
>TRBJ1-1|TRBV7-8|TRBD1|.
CASSLRQGGLTEAFF
TGTGCCAGCAGCCTTCGACAGGGGGGGCTCACTGAAGCTTTCTTT
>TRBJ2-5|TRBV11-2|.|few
CASSPMGVGQETQYF
TGTGCCAGCAGCCCGATGGGCGTCGGTCAGGAGACCCAGTACTTC
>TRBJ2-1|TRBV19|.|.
CASSTQQYNEQFF
TGTGCCAGTAGTACCCAACAGTACAATGAGCAGTTCTTC
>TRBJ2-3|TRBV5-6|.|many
CASSLVRLGDTQYF
TGTGCCAGCAGCTTAGTTCGTCTCGGAGATACGCAGTATTTT
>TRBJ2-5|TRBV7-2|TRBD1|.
CASSSTGGQRETQYF
TGTGCCAGCAGCTCTACAGGGGGGCAGAGAGAGACCCAGTACTTC
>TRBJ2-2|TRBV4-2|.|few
CASSQGPRNTGELFF
TGTGCCAGCAGCCAAGGGCCCCGAAACACCGGGGAGCTGTTTTTT
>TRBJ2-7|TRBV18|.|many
CASSKLVGPYEQYF
TGTGCCAGCTCGAAACTAGTTGGCCCCTACGAGCAGTACTTC
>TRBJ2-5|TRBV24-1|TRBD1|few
CATSDPFRGQGHLKQETQYF
TGTGCCACCAGTGACCCCTTCCGAGGACAGGGCCACCTAAAGCAAGAGACCCAGTACTTC
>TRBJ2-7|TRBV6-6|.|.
CASSYFKAPSGDHYEQYF
TGTGCTAGCAGTTATTTCAAGGCCCCGAGTGGGGACCACTACGAGCAGTACTTC
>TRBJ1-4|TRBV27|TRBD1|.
CASSLGHGQGDEKLFF
TGTGCCAGCAGTTTAGGCCACGGACAGGGCGATGAAAAACTGTTTTTT
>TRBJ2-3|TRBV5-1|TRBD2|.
CASSLVGLAGTTDTQYF
TGCGCCAGCAGCTTGGTAGGGCTAGCGGGGACCACAGATACGCAGTATTTT
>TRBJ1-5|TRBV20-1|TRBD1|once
CSALDGTGGQPQHF
TGCAGTGCCCTCGACGGAACAGGGGGTCAGCCCCAGCATTTT
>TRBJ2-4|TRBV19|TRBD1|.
CASSIEQAGGIQYF
TGTGCCAGTAGTATCGAACAAGCAGGGGGCATTCAGTACTTC
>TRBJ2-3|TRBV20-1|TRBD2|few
CSARDVAGGDTQYF
TGCAGTGCTAGAGATGTAGCGGGGGGGGATACGCAGTATTTT
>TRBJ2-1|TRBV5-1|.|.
CASSSGTLAPEQFF
TGCGCCAGCAGCTCCGGGACCCTCGCCCCTGAGCAGTTCTTC
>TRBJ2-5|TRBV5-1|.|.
CASSLDAQETQYF
TGCGCCAGCAGCTTGGATGCCCAAGAGACCCAGTACTTC
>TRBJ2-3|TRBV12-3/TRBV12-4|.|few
CASSLVGPRDTQYF
TGTGCCAGCAGTTTGGTGGGGCCCCGGGATACGCAGTATTTT
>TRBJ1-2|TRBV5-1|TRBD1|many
CASSWTQGANYGYTF
TGCGCCAGCAGCTGGACACAGGGGGCAAACTATGGCTACACCTTC